This T cell receptor beta chain originates from a study of naive and memory T cell subsets. V was cut by 3 bases and J by 8 bases, with 16 bases left in between. The CDR3 extends over 14 amino acids. The germline V gene encodes CDR1 WSHSY and CDR2 SAAADI. Many counts were recorded for this clonotype. Cells stained for CD3, CD4, CD8, CD45RA and CD27 were sorted into four subsets. Both TRBC1 and TRBC2 were covered by a beta constant-region primer of two equimolar oligonucleotides. Four rounds of PCR amplified the ligated cDNA using nested alpha and beta constant-region primers plus SP2. The cDNA 3' end received a ligated single-stranded oligonucleotide carrying the SP2 primer and a 12-nucleotide UMI. MiXCR, applied by TCRdb to the UMI-ligation and nested PCR reads, yields one record per CDR3 protein. The data show around 18,000 distinct CDR3 sequences, roughly 8.7% seen once.

Source material: central memory CD8+ T cells from blood. This receptor was identified in a human donor in good health. The chain recombines TRBV10-2 with TRBJ1-2; TRBD1 is a possible D gene (6 bases). In DNA, the CDR3 is TGCGCCAGCAGTGATGGGGGGGCCTCGGGGGGCTACACCTTC. Translation: CASSDGGASGGYTF.